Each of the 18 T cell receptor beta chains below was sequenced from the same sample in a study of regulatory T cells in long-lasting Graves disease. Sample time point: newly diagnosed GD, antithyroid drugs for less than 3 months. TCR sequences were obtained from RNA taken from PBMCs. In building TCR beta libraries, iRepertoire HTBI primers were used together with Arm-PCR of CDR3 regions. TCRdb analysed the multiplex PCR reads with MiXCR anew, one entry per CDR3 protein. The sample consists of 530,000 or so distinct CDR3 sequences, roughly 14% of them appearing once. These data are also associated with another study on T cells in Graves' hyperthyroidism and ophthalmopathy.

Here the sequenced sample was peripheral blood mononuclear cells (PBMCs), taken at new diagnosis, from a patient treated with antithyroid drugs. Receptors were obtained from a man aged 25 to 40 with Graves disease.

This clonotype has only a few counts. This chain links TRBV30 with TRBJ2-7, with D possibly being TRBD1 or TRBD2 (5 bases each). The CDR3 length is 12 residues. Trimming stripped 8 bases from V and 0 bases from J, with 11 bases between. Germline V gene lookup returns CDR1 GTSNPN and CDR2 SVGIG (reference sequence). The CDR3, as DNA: TGTGCCGTAGGGACGGACTCCTACGAGCAGTACTTC. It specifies CAVGTDSYEQYF.

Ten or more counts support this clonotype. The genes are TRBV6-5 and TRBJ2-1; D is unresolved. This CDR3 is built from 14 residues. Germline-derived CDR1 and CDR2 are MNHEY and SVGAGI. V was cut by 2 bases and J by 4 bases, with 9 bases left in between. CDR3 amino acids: CASSYGVKYNEQFF. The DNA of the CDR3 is TGTGCCAGCAGTTACGGGGTGAAGTACAATGAGCAGTTCTTC.

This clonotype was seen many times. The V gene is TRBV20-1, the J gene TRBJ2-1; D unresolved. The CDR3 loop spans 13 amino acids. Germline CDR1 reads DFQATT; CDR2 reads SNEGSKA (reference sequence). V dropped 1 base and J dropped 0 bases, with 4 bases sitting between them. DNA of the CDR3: TGCAGTGCTAGAGTTCTCTCCTACAATGAGCAGTTCTTC. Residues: CSARVLSYNEQFF.

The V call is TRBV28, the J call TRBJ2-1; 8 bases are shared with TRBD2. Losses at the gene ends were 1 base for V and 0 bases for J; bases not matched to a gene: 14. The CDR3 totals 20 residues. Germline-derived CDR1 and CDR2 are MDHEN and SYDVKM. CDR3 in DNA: TGTGCCAGCAGTTTATTGGGTGCGGTGGGTACTAGCGGCTCCTACAATGAGCAGTTCTTC. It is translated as CASSLLGAVGTSGSYNEQFF.

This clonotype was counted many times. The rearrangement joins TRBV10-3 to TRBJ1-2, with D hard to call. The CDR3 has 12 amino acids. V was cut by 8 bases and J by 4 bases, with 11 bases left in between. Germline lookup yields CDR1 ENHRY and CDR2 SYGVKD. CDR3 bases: TGTGCCATCGGATCGGCGGGCTATGGCTACACCTTC. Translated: CAIGSAGYGYTF.

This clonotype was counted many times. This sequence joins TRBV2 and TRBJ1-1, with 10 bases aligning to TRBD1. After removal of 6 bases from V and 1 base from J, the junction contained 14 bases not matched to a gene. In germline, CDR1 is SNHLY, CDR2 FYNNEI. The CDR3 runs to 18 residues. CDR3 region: CASRVSRGTGVQNTEAFF. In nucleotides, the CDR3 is TGTGCCAGCAGGGTCTCAAGGGGGACAGGGGTACAGAACACTGAAGCTTTCTTT.

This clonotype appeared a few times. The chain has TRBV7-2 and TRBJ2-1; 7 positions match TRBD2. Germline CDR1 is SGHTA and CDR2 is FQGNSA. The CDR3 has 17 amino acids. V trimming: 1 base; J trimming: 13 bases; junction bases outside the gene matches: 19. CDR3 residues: CASSLVWASGSALGQFF. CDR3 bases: TGTGCCAGCAGCTTAGTCTGGGCTAGCGGATCTGCATTAGGACAGTTCTTC.

CDR3 sequence: CASSGRTSGSRETQYF. The DNA for the CDR3 is TGTGCCAGCAGCGGGCGGACTAGCGGGAGCAGAGAGACCCAGTACTTC. The V and J genes are TRBV4-2 and TRBJ2-5; 13 bases are shared with TRBD2. This CDR3 has 16 amino acids. The J segment lost 4 bases and the V segment lost 5 bases, leaving 7 bases of the junction unmatched. Germline values: CDR1 LGHNA, CDR2 YNFKEQ.

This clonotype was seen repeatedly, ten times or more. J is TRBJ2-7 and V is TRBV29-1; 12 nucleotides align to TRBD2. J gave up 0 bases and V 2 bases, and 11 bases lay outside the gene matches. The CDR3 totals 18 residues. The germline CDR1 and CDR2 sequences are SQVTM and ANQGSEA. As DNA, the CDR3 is TGCAGCGTTGAATCCAGGGCCCCGACTAGCGGGAGCTCCTACGAGCAGTACTTC. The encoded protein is CSVESRAPTSGSSYEQYF.

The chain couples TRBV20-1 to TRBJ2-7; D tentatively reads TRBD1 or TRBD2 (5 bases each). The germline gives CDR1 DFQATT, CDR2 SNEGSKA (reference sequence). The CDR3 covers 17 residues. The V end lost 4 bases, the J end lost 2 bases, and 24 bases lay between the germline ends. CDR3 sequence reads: CSATRRTLRGETYEQYF. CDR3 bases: TGCAGTGCTACCCGAAGAACTTTACGAGGGGAAACCTACGAGCAGTACTTC.

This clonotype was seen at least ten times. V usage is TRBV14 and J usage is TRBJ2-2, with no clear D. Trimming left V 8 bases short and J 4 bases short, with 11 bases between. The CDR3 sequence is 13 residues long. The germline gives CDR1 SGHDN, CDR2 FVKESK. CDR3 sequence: CASPFMVTGELFF. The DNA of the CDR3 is TGTGCCAGCCCTTTTATGGTCACCGGGGAGCTGTTTTTT.

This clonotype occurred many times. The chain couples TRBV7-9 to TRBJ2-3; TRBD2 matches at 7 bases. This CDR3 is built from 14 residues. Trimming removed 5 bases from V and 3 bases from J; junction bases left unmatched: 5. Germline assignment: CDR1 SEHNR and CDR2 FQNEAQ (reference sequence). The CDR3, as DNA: TGTGCCAGCAGCCCCGGGGGGAGAACAGATACGCAGTATTTT. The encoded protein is CASSPGGRTDTQYF.

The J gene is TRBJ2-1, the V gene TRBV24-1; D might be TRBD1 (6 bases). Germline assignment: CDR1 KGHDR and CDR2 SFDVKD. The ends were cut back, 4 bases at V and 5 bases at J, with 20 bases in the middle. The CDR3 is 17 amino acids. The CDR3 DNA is TGTGCCACCAGTGACCCCCGGGACACAAGAGTGAACAATGAGCAGTTCTTC. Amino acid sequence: CATSDPRDTRVNNEQFF.

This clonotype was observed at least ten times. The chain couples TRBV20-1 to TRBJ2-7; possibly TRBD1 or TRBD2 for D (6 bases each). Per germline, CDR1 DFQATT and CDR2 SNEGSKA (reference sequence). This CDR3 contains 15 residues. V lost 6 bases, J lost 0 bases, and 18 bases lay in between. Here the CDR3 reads CSAPKGGGASYEQYF. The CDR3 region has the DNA TGCAGTGCCCCAAAGGGGGGAGGTGCCTCCTACGAGCAGTACTTC.

The CDR3 here is CASSPIPGQGAAGANVLTF. DNA of the CDR3: TGTGCCAGCAGCCCCATCCCGGGACAGGGGGCGGCTGGGGCCAACGTCCTGACTTTC. The V and J genes are TRBV11-1 and TRBJ2-6; 12 bases are a match to TRBD1. Trimming at V came to 5 bases and at J to 2 bases, leaving 10 bases not matched to a gene. Germline values: CDR1 SGHAT, CDR2 FQDESV (reference sequence). The CDR3 runs 19 residues. The full variable domain, rest sourced from reference TRBV11-1 and TRBJ2-6, is EAEVAQSPRYKITEKSQAVAFWCDPISGHATLYWYRQILGQGPELLVQFQDESVVDDSQLPKDRFSAERLKGVDSTLKIQPAELGDSAMYLCASSPIPGQGAAGANVLTFGAGSRLTVL.

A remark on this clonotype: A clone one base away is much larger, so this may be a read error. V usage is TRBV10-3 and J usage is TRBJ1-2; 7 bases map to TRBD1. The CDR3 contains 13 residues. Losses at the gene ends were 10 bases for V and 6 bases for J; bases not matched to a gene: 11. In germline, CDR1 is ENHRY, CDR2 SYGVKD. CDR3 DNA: TGTGCCAGCCGACAGGGATCCCTCAATGGCTACACCTTC. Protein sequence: CASRQGSLNGYTF.

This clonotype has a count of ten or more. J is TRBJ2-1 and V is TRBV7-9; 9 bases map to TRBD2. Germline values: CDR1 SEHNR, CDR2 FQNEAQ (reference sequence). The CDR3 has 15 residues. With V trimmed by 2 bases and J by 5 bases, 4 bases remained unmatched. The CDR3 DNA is TGTGCCAGCAGCTTAAGTAAGCGGGAGGACAATGAGCAGTTCTTC. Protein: CASSLSKREDNEQFF.

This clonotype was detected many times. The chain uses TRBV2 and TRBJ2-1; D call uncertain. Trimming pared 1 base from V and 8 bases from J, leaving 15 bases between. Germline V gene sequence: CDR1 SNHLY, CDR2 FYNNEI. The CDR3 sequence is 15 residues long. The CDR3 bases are TGTGCCAGCAGTGAAGACTCCCCGCTCTTCTATGAGCAGTTCTTC. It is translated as CASSEDSPLFYEQFF.